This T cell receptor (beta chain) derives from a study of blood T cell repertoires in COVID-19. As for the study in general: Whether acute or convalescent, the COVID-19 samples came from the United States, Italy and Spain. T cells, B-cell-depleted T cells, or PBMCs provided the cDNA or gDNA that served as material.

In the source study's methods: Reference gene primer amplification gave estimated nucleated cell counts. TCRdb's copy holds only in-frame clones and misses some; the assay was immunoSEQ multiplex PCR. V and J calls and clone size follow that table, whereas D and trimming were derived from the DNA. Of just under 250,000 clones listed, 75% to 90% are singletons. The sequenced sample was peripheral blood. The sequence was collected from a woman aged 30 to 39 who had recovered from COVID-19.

CDR3: CASSRGQSIGDTQYF. CDR3 bases: TGTGCCAGCTCACGGGGACAGAGTATCGGGGATACGCAGTATTTT. This chain links TRBV18 with TRBJ2-3, with 7 positions matching TRBD1. The CDR3 has 15 amino acids. The germline CDR1 and CDR2 sequences are KGHSH and LQKENI. V trimming: 4 bases; J trimming: 6 bases; junction bases outside the gene matches: 10.